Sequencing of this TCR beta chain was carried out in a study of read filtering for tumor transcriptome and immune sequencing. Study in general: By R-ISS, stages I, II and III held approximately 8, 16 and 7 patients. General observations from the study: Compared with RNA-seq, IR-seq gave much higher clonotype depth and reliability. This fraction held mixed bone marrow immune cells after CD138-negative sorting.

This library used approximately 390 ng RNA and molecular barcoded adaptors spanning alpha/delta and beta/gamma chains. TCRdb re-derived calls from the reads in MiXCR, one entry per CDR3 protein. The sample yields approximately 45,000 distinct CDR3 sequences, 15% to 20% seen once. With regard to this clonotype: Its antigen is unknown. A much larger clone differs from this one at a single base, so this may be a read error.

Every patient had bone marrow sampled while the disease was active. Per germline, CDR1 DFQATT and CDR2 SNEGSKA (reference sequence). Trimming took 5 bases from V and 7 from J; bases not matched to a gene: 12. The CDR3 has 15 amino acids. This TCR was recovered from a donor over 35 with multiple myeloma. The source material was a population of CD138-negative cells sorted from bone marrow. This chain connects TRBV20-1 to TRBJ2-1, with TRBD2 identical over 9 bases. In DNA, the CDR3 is TGCAGTGCTCCGATGGCGGGAGGGCCGGTGAATGAGCAGTTCTTC. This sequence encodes CSAPMAGGPVNEQFF.